What follows are 32 T cell receptor beta chains derived from one specimen sequenced in a study of T cell repertoires in cytomegalovirus infection. TCRdb re-derived calls from the reads in MiXCR, one entry per CDR3 protein. The sample has about 260,000 distinct CDR3 sequences, about an eighth seen once. Material for sequencing was PBMCs. The receptor set was obtained from a human donor in good health (CMV status not recorded). Some clones in this sample may be carry-over from other donors' samples.

Ten or more counts support this clonotype. The chain is built from TRBV7-8 and TRBJ1-1; a weak D match, TRBD1 (5 bases). V was trimmed by 2 bases and J by 5 bases, leaving 15 bases between them. The CDR3 covers 15 residues. The germline V gene encodes CDR1 SGHVS and CDR2 FQNEAQ. The CDR3 sequence is CASSLLGAYGTEAFF. The CDR3 nucleotides are TGTGCCAGCAGCTTATTAGGGGCGTACGGGACTGAAGCTTTCTTT.

The CDR3 here is CATSRDPGQETQYF. The CDR3 DNA sequence: TGTGCCACCAGCAGAGATCCAGGGCAAGAGACCCAGTACTTC. V is TRBV15 and J is TRBJ2-5, with a weak D call TRBD1 (5 bases). Trimming pared 0 bases from V and 2 bases from J, leaving 7 bases between. CDR3 length equals 14 residues. The germline gives CDR1 LNHNV, CDR2 YYDKDF (reference sequence).

A few counts support this clonotype. The rearrangement uses TRBV20-1 and TRBJ1-2; D possibly corresponds to TRBD1 (6 bases). Trimming took off 0 bases at V and 4 bases at J, with 12 bases between the two ends. This CDR3 spans 14 amino acids. CDR1 is DFQATT, CDR2 SNEGSKA, per germline (reference sequence). The CDR3 bases are TGCAGTGCTAGAGACGGGGGGCGGGCCTATGGCTACACCTTC. As protein: CSARDGGRAYGYTF.

This clonotype was counted between two and nine times. The genes are TRBV6-6 and TRBJ1-5; D unclear. The CDR3 extends over 13 amino acids. V lost 2 bases and J 5 bases, leaving 7 bases between the germline ends. The germline gives CDR1 MNHNY, CDR2 SVGAGI (reference sequence). The CDR3 reads CASSYPGDQPQHF. In DNA, the CDR3 is TGTGCCAGCAGTTACCCCGGGGATCAGCCCCAGCATTTT.

This clonotype has ten or more counts. The rearrangement links TRBV28 to TRBJ1-1; possibly TRBD1 for D (5 bases). With 6 bases removed from V and 8 bases from J, the gap between germline ends came to 16 bases. The V gene's germline CDR1 is MDHEN and CDR2 SYDVKM. The CDR3 sequence is 13 residues long. CDR3 in amino acids: CASSTPSRGEAFF. The CDR3 DNA sequence: TGTGCCAGCAGCACTCCGTCACGGGGGGAAGCTTTCTTT.

The CDR3 sequence is CASSVISSYNEQFF. The CDR3 DNA follows: TGTGCCAGCAGCGTGATAAGCTCCTACAATGAGCAGTTCTTC. V is TRBV6-6 and J is TRBJ2-1; D uncertain. Germline V lookup: CDR1 MNHNY, CDR2 SVGAGI (reference sequence). This CDR3 is 14 amino acids long. Trimming shortened V by 6 bases and J by 0 bases, and 9 bases separated the two germline ends.

In its sample, this clonotype was seen many times. The chain employs TRBV10-3 and TRBJ2-2; D possibly corresponds to TRBD2 (7 bases). V lost 7 bases to trimming and J lost 3 bases, with 18 bases between them. CDR1 and CDR2 (germline): ENHRY, SYGVKD. CDR3 size: 16 residues. CDR3 coding DNA: TGTGCCATCAAATCTCACCCGGGGGGCGACACCGGGGAGCTGTTTTTT. As protein: CAIKSHPGGDTGELFF.

In this sample, this clonotype turned up many times. The chain joins TRBV20-1 to TRBJ1-1, with 7 positions matching TRBD1. The CDR3 runs 15 residues. Germline-derived CDR1 and CDR2 are DFQATT and SNEGSKA (reference sequence). The ends lost 6 bases at V and 1 base at J; junction bases unmatched: 11. In DNA form, the CDR3 reads TGCAGTGCAAACCAAGTCCGGACAGGGAACACTGAAGCTTTCTTT. Its protein is CSANQVRTGNTEAFF.

This clonotype was detected a few times. The chain couples TRBV7-9 to TRBJ2-1; 7 positions match TRBD2. The CDR3 runs to 14 residues. CDR1 SEHNR and CDR2 FQNEAQ come from the germline V gene (reference sequence). The junction had 9 bases not matched to a gene; V was cut back by 11 bases and J by 2 bases. The DNA of the CDR3 is TGTGCCTCTCGGGGGGAGTGGGCCTACAATGAGCAGTTCTTC. Protein sequence: CASRGEWAYNEQFF.

This clonotype occurred many times. The V gene is TRBV7-2, the J gene TRBJ2-7, with TRBD2 as a possible D gene (5 bases). The germline V and J ends were trimmed by 2 bases and 1 base, with 9 bases remaining between them. CDR3 length equals 14 residues. Germline V gene lookup returns CDR1 SGHTA and CDR2 FQGNSA. CDR3 region: CASSLRGQSYEQYF. The CDR3 bases are TGTGCCAGCAGCTTAAGAGGGCAGTCCTACGAGCAGTACTTC.

This clonotype has at least ten counts. Here the CDR3 reads CASSSLSGNEAFF. CDR3 bases: TGTGCCAGCAGTTCTCTTTCGGGTAATGAAGCTTTCTTT. This sequence joins TRBV6-1 and TRBJ1-1; no reliable D call. The CDR3 is made up of 13 amino acids. V lost 5 bases, J lost 7 bases, and 14 bases lay in between. CDR1 MNHNS and CDR2 SASEGT come from the germline V gene.

In this sample, this clonotype turned up a few times. The genes are TRBV7-3 and TRBJ1-2, with 8 bases fitting TRBD1. The J segment lost 8 bases and the V segment lost 5 bases, leaving 10 bases of the junction unmatched. The CDR3 length is 14 residues. Germline V gives CDR1 SGHTA, CDR2 FQGTGA. This chain's CDR3 is CASSTTDRERGYTF. CDR3 nucleotide sequence: TGTGCCAGCAGCACTACGGACAGGGAACGCGGCTACACCTTC.

This clonotype was picked up many times. This rearrangement joins TRBV7-2 to TRBJ1-1; a weak D match, TRBD1 (5 bases). V was trimmed by 1 base and J by 4 bases, leaving 10 bases between them. Germline V lookup: CDR1 SGHTA, CDR2 FQGNSA. The CDR3 totals 14 residues. The CDR3 sequence: CASSLGGGATEAFF. As DNA, the CDR3 is TGTGCCAGCAGCTTAGGGGGGGGAGCCACTGAAGCTTTCTTT. Full variable domain (outside the CDR3, taken from reference TRBV7-2 and TRBJ1-1): GAGVSQSPSNKVTEKGKDVELRCDPISGHTALYWYRQSLGQGLEFLIYFQGNSAPDKSGLPSDRFSAERTGGSVSTLTIQRTQQEDSAVYLCASSLGGGATEAFFGQGTRLTVV.

Only a few counts were recorded for this clonotype. The chain couples TRBV6-5 to TRBJ2-7; unclear D gene. The CDR3 is made up of 14 amino acids. V dropped 2 bases and J dropped 3 bases, with 11 bases sitting between them. Germline CDR1 reads MNHEY; CDR2 reads SVGAGI. In nucleotides, the CDR3 is TGTGCCAGCAGTTACGGTCGGAATTTCTACGAGCAGTACTTC. It specifies CASSYGRNFYEQYF.

The rearrangement joins TRBV20-1 to TRBJ2-3; 10 bases map to TRBD2. Germline V gives CDR1 DFQATT, CDR2 SNEGSKA (reference sequence). The CDR3 is 15 residues long. V was clipped by 3 bases and J by 5 bases; unmatched bases: 8. CDR3 in DNA: TGCAGTGCTAGCGCGGGACTAGCGCGAAAAGATACGCAGTATTTT. This sequence encodes CSASAGLARKDTQYF.

In nucleotides, the CDR3 is TGCAGTGCAGAGGGGTCGGGTGAGCAGTACTTC. Translation gives CSAEGSGEQYF. V gene TRBV20-1 combines with J gene TRBJ2-7; the D gene could be TRBD1 or TRBD2 (5 bases each). Germline CDR1 DFQATT, CDR2 SNEGSKA (reference sequence). The V gene lost 6 bases and the J gene lost 7 bases, with 13 bases spanning the gap. The CDR3 runs 11 residues.

This clonotype has at least ten counts. The chain carries TRBV4-3 and TRBJ1-5; D is perhaps TRBD1 (6 bases). Trimming stripped 1 base from V and 1 base from J, with 17 bases between. This CDR3 has 18 residues. Germline CDR1 LGHNA, CDR2 YSLEER. The CDR3 DNA is TGCGCCAGCAGCCAAGCTATCCCCTCGGGGGCAAGCAATCAGCCCCAGCATTTT. Amino acid sequence: CASSQAIPSGASNQPQHF.

This clonotype has a handful of counts. The genes are TRBV20-1 and TRBJ2-5; TRBD2 aligns across 9 bases. Germline trimming cut 7 bases from V and 5 bases from J; bases unmatched to any gene: 14. The CDR3 is 15 residues long. Germline V CDR1 and CDR2: DFQATT, SNEGSKA (reference sequence). The CDR3 DNA reads TGCAGTGGCGGGCCATTAGCGGGAGTACGGGAGACCCAGTACTTC. It translates to CSGGPLAGVRETQYF.

This clonotype was seen many times. This CDR3 is CASSLTAGGQTQYF. CDR3 bases: TGTGCCAGCAGCTTAACAGCGGGAGGTCAGACCCAGTACTTC. The chain carries TRBV7-2 and TRBJ2-5; 9 positions agree with TRBD2. The CDR3 is 14 residues long. Losses at the gene ends were 2 bases for V and 6 bases for J; bases not matched to a gene: 4. The V gene's germline CDR1 is SGHTA and CDR2 FQGNSA.

This clonotype was seen at least ten times. The chain recombines TRBV7-2 with TRBJ1-2, with TRBD1 matching 10 bases. V shed 5 bases and J 7 bases; nucleotides not matched to a gene: 10. CDR1 and CDR2 (germline): SGHTA, FQGNSA. The CDR3 consists of 15 residues. CDR3: CASSTSGQGVGGYTF. The CDR3 DNA sequence: TGTGCCAGCAGCACGAGTGGACAGGGGGTGGGTGGCTACACCTTC.

The CDR3 spells CAISGPTGDTQYF. CDR3 sequence (DNA): TGTGCCATCAGTGGACCGACAGGGGATACGCAGTATTTT. The J gene is TRBJ2-3, the V gene TRBV10-3; TRBD1 agrees at 7 bases. Germline V CDR1 and CDR2: ENHRY, SYGVKD. The CDR3 consists of 13 residues. V lost 4 bases to trimming and J lost 6 bases; unmatched junction nucleotides: 4.

CDR3 nucleotide sequence: TGTGCCAGCAGCTTAGGGACCAGCGAGAACACCGGGGAGCTGTTTTTT. Its protein is CASSLGTSENTGELFF. The chain joins TRBV7-9 to TRBJ2-2, with D hard to call. The CDR3 is 16 residues long. CDR1 and CDR2 from the germline V gene are SEHNR and FQNEAQ (reference sequence). The V gene lost 1 base and the J gene lost 1 base, with 10 bases spanning the gap.

This chain links TRBV7-6 with TRBJ2-7; D unresolved. The CDR3 covers 15 residues. Germline V lookup: CDR1 SGHVS, CDR2 FNYEAQ. Trimming pared 4 bases from V and 0 bases from J, leaving 13 bases between. The CDR3, as DNA: TGTGCCAGCAGCTCCTTCAGACTCAACTCCTACGAGCAGTACTTC. Protein sequence: CASSSFRLNSYEQYF. The full variable domain, its missing parts supplied by reference TRBV7-6 and TRBJ2-7, is GAGVSQSPRYKVTKRGQDVALRCDPISGHVSLYWYRQALGQGPEFLTYFNYEAQQDKSGLPNDRFSAERPEGSISTLTIQRTEQRDSAMYRCASSSFRLNSYEQYFGPGTRLTVT.

In this sample, this clonotype turned up a few times. The chain couples TRBV18 to TRBJ1-1; TRBD1 matches 8 bases. Germline CDR1 and CDR2: KGHSH and LQKENI. The length of the CDR3 is 15 residues. Trimming cost V 7 bases and J 1 base; bases outside gene matches: 8. In DNA form, the CDR3 reads TGTGCCAGCTGTGGACAGGGACGTGCGAACACTGAAGCTTTCTTT. It is translated as CASCGQGRANTEAFF.

In its sample, this clonotype is medium-sized. The genes are TRBV7-6 and TRBJ2-1, with TRBD2 matching over 10 bases. The germline CDR1 and CDR2 sequences are SGHVS and FNYEAQ. Trimming took 6 bases from V and 3 from J; bases not matched to a gene: 5. CDR3 length: 15 amino acids. CDR3 sequence: CASSLSGRDYNEQFF. In DNA, the CDR3 is TGTGCCAGCAGTTTAAGCGGGAGGGACTACAATGAGCAGTTCTTC.

This chain joins TRBV29-1 and TRBJ1-4; D is uncertain. Between the trimmed V and J ends, which lost 4 bases and 2 bases, there was a span of 11 bases. The CDR3 consists of 14 residues. Germline V gene data show CDR1 as SQVTM and CDR2 as ANQGSEA. As DNA, the CDR3 is TGCAGCGTTGTACGGAGTGGCACTAATGAAAAACTGTTTTTT. This codes for CSVVRSGTNEKLFF.

This clonotype came up many times. The genes are TRBV4-1 and TRBJ2-1; D gene unclear. The CDR3 spans 18 residues. CDR1 is MGHRA, CDR2 YSYEKL, per germline. V lost 1 base and J lost 4, with 20 bases in between. CDR3 coding DNA: TGCGCCAGCAGCCAAGGCGCGGCGGTGCAGATAAGGTACAATGAGCAGTTCTTC. As protein: CASSQGAAVQIRYNEQFF.

This clonotype was found once. At one end the junction does not follow the germline gene, possibly because of a read error. V usage is TRBV7-7 and J usage is TRBJ2-5; D uncertain. The CDR3 is 16 amino acids. Per the germline V gene, CDR1 is SSHAT and CDR2 is FNYEAQ (reference sequence). This chain's CDR3 is CASSSGPQTKKETQYF. CDR3 nucleotide sequence: TGTGCTAGCAGCTCCGGGCCTCAGACGAAGAAAGAGACCCAGTACTTC.

CDR3 region: CASGIGGHAWIGELFF. In nucleotides, the CDR3 is TGTGCCAGCGGGATAGGGGGACACGCCTGGATCGGGGAGCTGTTTTTT. This chain links TRBV7-9 with TRBJ2-2; tentatively, D is TRBD1 (6 bases). Germline CDR1 and CDR2: SEHNR and FQNEAQ (reference sequence). V dropped 8 bases and J dropped 7 bases, with 23 bases sitting between them. This CDR3 is built from 16 residues. Full variable domain (outside the CDR3, taken from reference TRBV7-9 and TRBJ2-2): DTGVSQNPRHKITKRGQNVTFRCDPISEHNRLYWYRQTLGQGPEFLTYFQNEAQLEKSRLLSDRFSAERPKGSFSTLEIQRTEQGDSAMYLCASGIGGHAWIGELFFGEGSRLTVL.

This clonotype was picked up a small number of times. The V and J genes are TRBV6-6 and TRBJ2-5; 10 bases are shared with TRBD2. V dropped 6 bases and J dropped 4; count of bases not matched to a gene: 8. The CDR3 consists of 15 residues. Per germline, CDR1 MNHNY and CDR2 SVGAGI (reference sequence). CDR3: CASSLRSGGGETQYF. CDR3 DNA sequence: TGTGCCAGCAGCCTGCGGAGCGGGGGGGGAGAGACCCAGTACTTC.

This clonotype showed up many times. J is TRBJ2-3 and V is TRBV7-8; 9 bases map to TRBD2. The ends lost 5 bases at V and 2 bases at J; junction bases unmatched: 8. Germline V gene data show CDR1 as SGHVS and CDR2 as FQNEAQ. This CDR3 has 16 residues. The CDR3: CASSGASGEFTDTQYF. The CDR3 DNA follows: TGTGCCAGCAGCGGAGCTAGCGGGGAGTTCACAGATACGCAGTATTTT.

V usage is TRBV7-3 and J usage is TRBJ2-5; D possibly corresponds to TRBD2 (6 bases). The V end was cut by 4 bases, the J end by 1 base, with 10 bases between. The CDR3 is 14 amino acids. Germline V CDR1 and CDR2: SGHTA, FQGTGA. CDR3 DNA: TGTGCCAGCAGCTCGGGACTCTTCCAAGAGACCCAGTACTTC. It is translated as CASSSGLFQETQYF. Using reference TRBV7-3 and TRBJ2-5 for the parts outside the CDR3, the full variable domain is GAGVSQTPSNKVTEKGKYVELRCDPISGHTALYWYRQSLGQGPEFLIYFQGTGAADDSGLPNDRFFAVRPEGSVSTLKIQRTERGDSAVYLCASSSGLFQETQYFGPGTRLLVL.